This T cell receptor beta chain was identified during a study of post-analysis software for immune sequencing data. Study observations and caveats: Roughly five TRBV segments appeared more often in patients than in controls, and TRBV5-6, TRBV5-1 and TRBV20-1 were among these.

In the case of this clonotype: Antigen unknown.

CDR3 length: 16 amino acids. CDR1 and CDR2 from the germline V gene are MGHDK and SYGVNS. With V trimmed by 3 bases and J by 2 bases, 6 bases remained unmatched. Included in the TCR beta cDNA libraries were unique molecular identifiers. TCRdb recomputed calls from the PCR reads with MiXCR, one row per CDR3 protein. Among hundreds of thousands of distinct CDR3 sequences, roughly 58% were seen once, and the ten largest hold approximately 4.5%. The clonotype originates from a girl between 10 and 17 years old with multiple sclerosis. The sequencing input was blood. This chain links TRBV25-1 with TRBJ2-3; 9 bases align to TRBD1. The CDR3 DNA reads as TGTGCCAGCAGTGAGTACCGGGACAGGGCCACAGATACGCAGTATTTT. Its protein is CASSEYRDRATDTQYF.